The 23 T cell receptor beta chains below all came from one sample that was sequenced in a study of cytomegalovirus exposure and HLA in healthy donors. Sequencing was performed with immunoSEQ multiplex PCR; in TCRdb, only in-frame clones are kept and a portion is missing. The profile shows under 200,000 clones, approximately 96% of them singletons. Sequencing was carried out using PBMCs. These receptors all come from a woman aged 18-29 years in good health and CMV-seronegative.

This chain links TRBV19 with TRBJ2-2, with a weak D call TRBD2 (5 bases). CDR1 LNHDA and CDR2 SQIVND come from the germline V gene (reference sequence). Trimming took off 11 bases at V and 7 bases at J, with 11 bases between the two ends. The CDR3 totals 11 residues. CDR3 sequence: CALRESGELFF. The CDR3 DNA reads TGTGCCCTAAGGGAGAGCGGGGAGCTGTTTTTT.

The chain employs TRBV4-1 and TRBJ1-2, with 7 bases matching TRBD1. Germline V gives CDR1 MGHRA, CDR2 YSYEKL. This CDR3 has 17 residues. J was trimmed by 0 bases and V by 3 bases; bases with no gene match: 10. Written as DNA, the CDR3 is TGCGCCAGCAGCCATTCGACAGGGTACCTTGCTAACTATGGCTACACCTTC. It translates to CASSHSTGYLANYGYTF.

In DNA form, the CDR3 reads TGTGCCAGCAGCGTAGGTACTAGCGGGGCCCCTCTCCAAGAGACCCAGTACTTC. This translates into CASSVGTSGAPLQETQYF. This chain uses TRBV9 with TRBJ2-5; 10 positions agree with TRBD2. The CDR3 has 18 residues. With V trimmed by 0 bases and J by 1 base, 9 bases remained unmatched. The germline V gene encodes CDR1 SGDLS and CDR2 YYNGEE.

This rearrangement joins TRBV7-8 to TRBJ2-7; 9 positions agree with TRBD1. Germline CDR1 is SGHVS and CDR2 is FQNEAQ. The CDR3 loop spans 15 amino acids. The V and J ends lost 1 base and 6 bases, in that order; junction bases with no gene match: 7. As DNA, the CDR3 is TGTGCCAGCAGCTTAGATACTCGGACAGGGGTCGAGCAGTACTTC. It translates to CASSLDTRTGVEQYF. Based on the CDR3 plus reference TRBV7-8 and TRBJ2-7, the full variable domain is GAGVSQSPRYKVAKRGQDVALRCDPISGHVSLFWYQQALGQGPEFLTYFQNEAQLDKSGLPSDRFFAERPEGSVSTLKIQRTQQEDSAVYLCASSLDTRTGVEQYFGPGTRLTVT.

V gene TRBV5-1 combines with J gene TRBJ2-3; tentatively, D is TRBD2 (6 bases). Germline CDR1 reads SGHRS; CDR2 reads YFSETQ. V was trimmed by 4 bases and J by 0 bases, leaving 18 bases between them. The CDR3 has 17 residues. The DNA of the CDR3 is TGCGCCAGCAGCCCCCGCCTGATAGCGGCGAGCACAGATACGCAGTATTTT. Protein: CASSPRLIAASTDTQYF.

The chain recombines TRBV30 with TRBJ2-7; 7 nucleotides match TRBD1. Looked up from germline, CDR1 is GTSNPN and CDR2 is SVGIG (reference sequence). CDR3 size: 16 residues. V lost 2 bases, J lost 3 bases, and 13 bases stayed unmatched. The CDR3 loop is CAWSMGTGTAYYEQYF. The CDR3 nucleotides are TGTGCCTGGAGTATGGGAACCGGGACAGCCTACTACGAGCAGTACTTC.

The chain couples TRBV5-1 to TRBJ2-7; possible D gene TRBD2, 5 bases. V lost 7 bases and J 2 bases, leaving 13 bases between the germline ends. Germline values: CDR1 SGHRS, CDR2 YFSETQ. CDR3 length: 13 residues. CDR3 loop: CASAHGEAYEQYF. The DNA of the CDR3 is TGCGCCAGCGCTCACGGGGAAGCCTACGAGCAGTACTTC. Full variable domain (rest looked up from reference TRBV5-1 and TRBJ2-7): KAGVTQTPRYLIKTRGQQVTLSCSPISGHRSVSWYQQTPGQGLQFLFEYFSETQRNKGNFPGRFSGRQFSNSRSEMNVSTLELGDSALYLCASAHGEAYEQYFGPGTRLTVT.

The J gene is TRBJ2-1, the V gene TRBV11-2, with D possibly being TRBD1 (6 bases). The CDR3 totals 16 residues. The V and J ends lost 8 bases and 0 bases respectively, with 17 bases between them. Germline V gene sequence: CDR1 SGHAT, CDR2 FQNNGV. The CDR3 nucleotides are TGTGCCAGCTCCCAAATTGGGGGCCACTCCTACAATGAGCAGTTCTTC. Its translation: CASSQIGGHSYNEQFF.

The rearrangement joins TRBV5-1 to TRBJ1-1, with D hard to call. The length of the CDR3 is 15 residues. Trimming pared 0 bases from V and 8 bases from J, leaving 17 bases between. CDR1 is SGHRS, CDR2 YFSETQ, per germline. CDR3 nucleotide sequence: TGCGCCAGCAGCTTGGATCGTCCGGCAGCGCAAGAAGCTTTCTTT. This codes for CASSLDRPAAQEAFF.

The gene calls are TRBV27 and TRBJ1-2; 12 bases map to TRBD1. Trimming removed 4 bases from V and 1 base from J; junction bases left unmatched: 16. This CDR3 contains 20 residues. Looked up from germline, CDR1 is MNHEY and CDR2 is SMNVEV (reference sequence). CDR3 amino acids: CASSSYPGTGGEWGNYGYTF. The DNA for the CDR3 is TGTGCCAGCAGTTCCTACCCCGGGACAGGGGGCGAGTGGGGTAACTATGGCTACACCTTC.

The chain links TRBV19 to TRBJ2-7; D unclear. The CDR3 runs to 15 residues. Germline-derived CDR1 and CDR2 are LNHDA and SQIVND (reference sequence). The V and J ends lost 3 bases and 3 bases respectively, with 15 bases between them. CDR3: CASSIGQSGVYEQYF. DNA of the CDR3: TGTGCCAGTAGTATTGGGCAGAGTGGCGTCTACGAGCAGTACTTC.

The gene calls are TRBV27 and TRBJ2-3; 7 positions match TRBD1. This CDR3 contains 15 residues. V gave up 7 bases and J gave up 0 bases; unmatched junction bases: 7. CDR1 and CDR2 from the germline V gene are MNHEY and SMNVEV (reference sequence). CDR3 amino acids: CASTRDSPSTDTQYF. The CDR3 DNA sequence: TGTGCCAGCACCCGGGACAGTCCTAGCACAGATACGCAGTATTTT.

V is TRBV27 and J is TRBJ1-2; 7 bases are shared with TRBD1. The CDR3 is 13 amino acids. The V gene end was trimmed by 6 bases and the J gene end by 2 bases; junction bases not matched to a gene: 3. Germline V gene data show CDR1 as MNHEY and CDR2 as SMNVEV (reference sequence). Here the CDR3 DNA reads TGTGCCAGCAGACGGACAGGCAACTATGGCTACACCTTC. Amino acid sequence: CASRRTGNYGYTF.

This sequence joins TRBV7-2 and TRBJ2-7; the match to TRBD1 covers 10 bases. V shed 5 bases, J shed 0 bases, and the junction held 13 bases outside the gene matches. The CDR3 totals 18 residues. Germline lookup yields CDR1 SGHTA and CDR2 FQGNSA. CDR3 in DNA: TGTGCCAGCAGCCGAGGGGGGGGGCGGACAGGGGGCTCCTACGAGCAGTACTTC. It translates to CASSRGGGRTGGSYEQYF.

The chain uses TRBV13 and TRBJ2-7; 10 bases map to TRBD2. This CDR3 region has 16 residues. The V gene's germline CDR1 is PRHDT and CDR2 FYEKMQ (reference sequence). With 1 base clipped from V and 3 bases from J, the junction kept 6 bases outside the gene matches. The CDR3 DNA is TGTGCCAGCAGCTTAGCCCCTGGACTAGCGGACTACGAGCAGTACTTC. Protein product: CASSLAPGLADYEQYF.

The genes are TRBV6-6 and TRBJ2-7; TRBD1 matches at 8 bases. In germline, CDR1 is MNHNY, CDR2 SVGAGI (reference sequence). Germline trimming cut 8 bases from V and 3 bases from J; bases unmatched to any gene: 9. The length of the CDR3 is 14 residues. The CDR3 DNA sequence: TGTGCCAGCCAGACCGGGACAGGTTACTACGAGCAGTACTTC. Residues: CASQTGTGYYEQYF.

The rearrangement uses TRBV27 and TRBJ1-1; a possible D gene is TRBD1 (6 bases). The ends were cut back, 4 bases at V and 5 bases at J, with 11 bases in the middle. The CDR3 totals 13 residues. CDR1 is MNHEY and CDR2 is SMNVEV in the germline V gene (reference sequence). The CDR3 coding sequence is TGTGCCAGCAGTTCCGTCGACAGGACTGAAGCTTTCTTT. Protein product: CASSSVDRTEAFF.

The CDR3 loop reads CASRFGSGQYF. CDR3 coding DNA: TGTGCCAGCCGATTCGGTAGTGGGCAGTACTTC. The genes are TRBV6-5 and TRBJ2-7; D gene uncertain. Between the trimmed V and J ends, which lost 8 bases and 9 bases, there was a span of 14 bases. The V gene's germline CDR1 is MNHEY and CDR2 SVGAGI. This CDR3 is built from 11 residues.

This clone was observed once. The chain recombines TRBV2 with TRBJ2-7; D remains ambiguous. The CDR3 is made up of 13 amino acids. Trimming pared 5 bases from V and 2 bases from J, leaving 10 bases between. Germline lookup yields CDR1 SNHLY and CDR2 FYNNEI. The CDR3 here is CASSYDKTYEQYF. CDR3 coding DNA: TGTGCCAGCAGTTACGACAAAACCTACGAGCAGTACTTC.

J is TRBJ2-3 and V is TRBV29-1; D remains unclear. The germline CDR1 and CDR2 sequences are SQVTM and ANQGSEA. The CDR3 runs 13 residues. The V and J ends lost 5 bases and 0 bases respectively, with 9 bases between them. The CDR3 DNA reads TGCAGCGTTCAATTTGTGAGCACAGATACGCAGTATTTT. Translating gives CSVQFVSTDTQYF.

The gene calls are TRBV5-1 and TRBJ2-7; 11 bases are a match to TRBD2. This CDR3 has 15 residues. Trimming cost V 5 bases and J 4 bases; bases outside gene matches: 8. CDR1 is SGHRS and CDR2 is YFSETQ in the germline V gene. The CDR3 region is CASRMRLAGSYEQYF. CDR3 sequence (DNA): TGCGCCAGCAGGATGAGACTAGCGGGGTCATACGAGCAGTACTTC.

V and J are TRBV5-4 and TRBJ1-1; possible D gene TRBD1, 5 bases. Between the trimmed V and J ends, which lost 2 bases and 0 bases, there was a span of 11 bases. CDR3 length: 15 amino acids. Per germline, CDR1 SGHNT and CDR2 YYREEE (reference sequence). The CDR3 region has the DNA TGTGCCAGCAGCTTACTTGACAGAATGAACACTGAAGCTTTCTTT. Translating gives CASSLLDRMNTEAFF.

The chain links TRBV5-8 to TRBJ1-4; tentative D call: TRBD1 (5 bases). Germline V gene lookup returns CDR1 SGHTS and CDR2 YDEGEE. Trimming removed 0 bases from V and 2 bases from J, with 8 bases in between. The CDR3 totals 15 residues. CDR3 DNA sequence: TGTGCCAGCAGCTTGGAGGGGCGGACTAATGAAAAACTGTTTTTT. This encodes CASSLEGRTNEKLFF.